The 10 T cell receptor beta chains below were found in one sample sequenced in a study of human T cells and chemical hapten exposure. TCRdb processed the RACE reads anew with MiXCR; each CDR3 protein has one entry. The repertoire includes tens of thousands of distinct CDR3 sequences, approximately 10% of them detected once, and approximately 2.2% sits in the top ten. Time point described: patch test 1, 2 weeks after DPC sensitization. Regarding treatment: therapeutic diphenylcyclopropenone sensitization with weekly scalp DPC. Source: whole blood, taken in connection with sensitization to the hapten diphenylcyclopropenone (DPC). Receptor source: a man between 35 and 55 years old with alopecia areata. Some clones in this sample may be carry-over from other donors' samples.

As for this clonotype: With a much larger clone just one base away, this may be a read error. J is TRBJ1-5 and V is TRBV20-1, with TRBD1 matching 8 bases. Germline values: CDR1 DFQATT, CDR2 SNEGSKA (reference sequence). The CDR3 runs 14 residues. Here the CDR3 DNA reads TGCAGCGCGGGGACAGGCGGTAGCAATCAGCCCCAGCGTTTT. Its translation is CSAGTGGSNQPQRF.

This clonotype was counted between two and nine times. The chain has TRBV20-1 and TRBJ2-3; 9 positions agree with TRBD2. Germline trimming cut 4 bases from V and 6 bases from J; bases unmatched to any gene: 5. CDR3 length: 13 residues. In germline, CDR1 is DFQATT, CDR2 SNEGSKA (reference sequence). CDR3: CSATSGISDTQYF. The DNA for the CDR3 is TGCAGTGCTACTAGCGGGATTTCGGATACGCAGTATTTT.

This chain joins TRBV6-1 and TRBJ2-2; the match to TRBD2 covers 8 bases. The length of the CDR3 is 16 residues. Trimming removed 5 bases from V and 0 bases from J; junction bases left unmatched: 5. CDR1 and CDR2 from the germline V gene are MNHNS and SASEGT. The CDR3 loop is CASSNPGLANTGELFF. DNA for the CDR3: TGTGCCAGCAGTAATCCGGGACTAGCGAACACCGGGGAGCTGTTTTTT.

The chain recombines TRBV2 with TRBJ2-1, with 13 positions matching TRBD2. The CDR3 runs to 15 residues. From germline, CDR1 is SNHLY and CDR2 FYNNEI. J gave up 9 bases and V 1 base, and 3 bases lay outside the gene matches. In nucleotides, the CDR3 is TGTGCCAGCAGTGAAGGACTAGCGGGAGGCGTTGAGCAGTTCTTC. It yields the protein CASSEGLAGGVEQFF.

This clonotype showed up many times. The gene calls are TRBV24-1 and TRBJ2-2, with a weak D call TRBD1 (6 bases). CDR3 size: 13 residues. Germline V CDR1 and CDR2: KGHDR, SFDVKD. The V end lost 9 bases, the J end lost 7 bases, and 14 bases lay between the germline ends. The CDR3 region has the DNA TGTGCCACCCTGAACAGGGTCGGCGGGGAGCTGTTTTTT. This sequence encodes CATLNRVGGELFF.

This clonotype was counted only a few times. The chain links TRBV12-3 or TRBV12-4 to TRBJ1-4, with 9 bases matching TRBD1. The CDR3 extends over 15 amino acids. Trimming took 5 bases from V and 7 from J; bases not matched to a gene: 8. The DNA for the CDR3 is TGTGCCAGCAGTCCGGACAGGGGCCCAAGTGAAAAACTGTTTTTT. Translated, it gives CASSPDRGPSEKLFF.

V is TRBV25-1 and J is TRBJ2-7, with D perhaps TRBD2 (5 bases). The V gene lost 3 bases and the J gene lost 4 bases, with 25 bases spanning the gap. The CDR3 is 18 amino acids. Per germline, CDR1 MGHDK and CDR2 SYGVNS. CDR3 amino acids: CASSDQDGSETPQYEQYF. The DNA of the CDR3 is TGTGCCAGCAGTGACCAGGACGGTAGCGAGACTCCTCAATACGAGCAGTACTTC.

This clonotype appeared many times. The chain's CDR3 is CASSLGPGDQPQHF. The CDR3 region has the DNA TGTGCCAGCTCCCTGGGACCAGGGGATCAGCCCCAGCATTTT. The chain joins TRBV18 to TRBJ1-5; maybe TRBD1 (6 bases). V gave up 6 bases and J gave up 5 bases, with 14 bases separating them. The germline V gene has CDR1 KGHSH and CDR2 LQKENI. The CDR3 runs 14 residues.

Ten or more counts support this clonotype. The CDR3 DNA sequence: TGTGCCAGCAGCCTACGCGTTGGGAACGTCCCAAATGAGCAGTTCTTC. Protein product: CASSLRVGNVPNEQFF. The chain employs TRBV7-9 and TRBJ2-1; D is unclear. This CDR3 region has 16 residues. Trimming shortened V by 5 bases and J by 7 bases, and 21 bases separated the two germline ends. From germline, CDR1 is SEHNR and CDR2 FQNEAQ (reference sequence).

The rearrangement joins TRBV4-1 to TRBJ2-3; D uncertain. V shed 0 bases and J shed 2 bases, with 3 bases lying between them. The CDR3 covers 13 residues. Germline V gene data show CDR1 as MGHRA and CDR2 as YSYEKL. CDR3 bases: TGCGCCAGCAGCCAAGAGGACACAGATACGCAGTATTTT. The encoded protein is CASSQEDTDTQYF.